This TCR beta chain was retrieved from a study of OX40 agonist ivuxolimab in advanced cancers. TCRdb's table, derived via immunoSEQ multiplex PCR, lists solely in-frame clones and lacks some. This sample has 66,000 or so clones, with 92% found just once. Germline V gene sequence: CDR1 MNHNS, CDR2 SASEGT. The CDR3 spans 19 residues. The ends lost 6 bases at V and 7 bases at J; junction bases unmatched: 18. The chain links TRBV6-1 to TRBJ2-4; 13 bases line up with TRBD2. This sample comprised CD4+ or CD8+ T cells sorted from blood, obtained in a trial of the OX40 agonist ivuxolimab. The receptor was isolated from an adult with an advanced solid tumor such as melanoma, head and neck, liver or kidney cancer. The CDR3 sequence is CASSERLAGGHGARNIQYF. In DNA form, the CDR3 reads TGTGCCAGCAGCGAACGACTAGCGGGAGGCCATGGCGCAAGGAACATTCAGTACTTC.